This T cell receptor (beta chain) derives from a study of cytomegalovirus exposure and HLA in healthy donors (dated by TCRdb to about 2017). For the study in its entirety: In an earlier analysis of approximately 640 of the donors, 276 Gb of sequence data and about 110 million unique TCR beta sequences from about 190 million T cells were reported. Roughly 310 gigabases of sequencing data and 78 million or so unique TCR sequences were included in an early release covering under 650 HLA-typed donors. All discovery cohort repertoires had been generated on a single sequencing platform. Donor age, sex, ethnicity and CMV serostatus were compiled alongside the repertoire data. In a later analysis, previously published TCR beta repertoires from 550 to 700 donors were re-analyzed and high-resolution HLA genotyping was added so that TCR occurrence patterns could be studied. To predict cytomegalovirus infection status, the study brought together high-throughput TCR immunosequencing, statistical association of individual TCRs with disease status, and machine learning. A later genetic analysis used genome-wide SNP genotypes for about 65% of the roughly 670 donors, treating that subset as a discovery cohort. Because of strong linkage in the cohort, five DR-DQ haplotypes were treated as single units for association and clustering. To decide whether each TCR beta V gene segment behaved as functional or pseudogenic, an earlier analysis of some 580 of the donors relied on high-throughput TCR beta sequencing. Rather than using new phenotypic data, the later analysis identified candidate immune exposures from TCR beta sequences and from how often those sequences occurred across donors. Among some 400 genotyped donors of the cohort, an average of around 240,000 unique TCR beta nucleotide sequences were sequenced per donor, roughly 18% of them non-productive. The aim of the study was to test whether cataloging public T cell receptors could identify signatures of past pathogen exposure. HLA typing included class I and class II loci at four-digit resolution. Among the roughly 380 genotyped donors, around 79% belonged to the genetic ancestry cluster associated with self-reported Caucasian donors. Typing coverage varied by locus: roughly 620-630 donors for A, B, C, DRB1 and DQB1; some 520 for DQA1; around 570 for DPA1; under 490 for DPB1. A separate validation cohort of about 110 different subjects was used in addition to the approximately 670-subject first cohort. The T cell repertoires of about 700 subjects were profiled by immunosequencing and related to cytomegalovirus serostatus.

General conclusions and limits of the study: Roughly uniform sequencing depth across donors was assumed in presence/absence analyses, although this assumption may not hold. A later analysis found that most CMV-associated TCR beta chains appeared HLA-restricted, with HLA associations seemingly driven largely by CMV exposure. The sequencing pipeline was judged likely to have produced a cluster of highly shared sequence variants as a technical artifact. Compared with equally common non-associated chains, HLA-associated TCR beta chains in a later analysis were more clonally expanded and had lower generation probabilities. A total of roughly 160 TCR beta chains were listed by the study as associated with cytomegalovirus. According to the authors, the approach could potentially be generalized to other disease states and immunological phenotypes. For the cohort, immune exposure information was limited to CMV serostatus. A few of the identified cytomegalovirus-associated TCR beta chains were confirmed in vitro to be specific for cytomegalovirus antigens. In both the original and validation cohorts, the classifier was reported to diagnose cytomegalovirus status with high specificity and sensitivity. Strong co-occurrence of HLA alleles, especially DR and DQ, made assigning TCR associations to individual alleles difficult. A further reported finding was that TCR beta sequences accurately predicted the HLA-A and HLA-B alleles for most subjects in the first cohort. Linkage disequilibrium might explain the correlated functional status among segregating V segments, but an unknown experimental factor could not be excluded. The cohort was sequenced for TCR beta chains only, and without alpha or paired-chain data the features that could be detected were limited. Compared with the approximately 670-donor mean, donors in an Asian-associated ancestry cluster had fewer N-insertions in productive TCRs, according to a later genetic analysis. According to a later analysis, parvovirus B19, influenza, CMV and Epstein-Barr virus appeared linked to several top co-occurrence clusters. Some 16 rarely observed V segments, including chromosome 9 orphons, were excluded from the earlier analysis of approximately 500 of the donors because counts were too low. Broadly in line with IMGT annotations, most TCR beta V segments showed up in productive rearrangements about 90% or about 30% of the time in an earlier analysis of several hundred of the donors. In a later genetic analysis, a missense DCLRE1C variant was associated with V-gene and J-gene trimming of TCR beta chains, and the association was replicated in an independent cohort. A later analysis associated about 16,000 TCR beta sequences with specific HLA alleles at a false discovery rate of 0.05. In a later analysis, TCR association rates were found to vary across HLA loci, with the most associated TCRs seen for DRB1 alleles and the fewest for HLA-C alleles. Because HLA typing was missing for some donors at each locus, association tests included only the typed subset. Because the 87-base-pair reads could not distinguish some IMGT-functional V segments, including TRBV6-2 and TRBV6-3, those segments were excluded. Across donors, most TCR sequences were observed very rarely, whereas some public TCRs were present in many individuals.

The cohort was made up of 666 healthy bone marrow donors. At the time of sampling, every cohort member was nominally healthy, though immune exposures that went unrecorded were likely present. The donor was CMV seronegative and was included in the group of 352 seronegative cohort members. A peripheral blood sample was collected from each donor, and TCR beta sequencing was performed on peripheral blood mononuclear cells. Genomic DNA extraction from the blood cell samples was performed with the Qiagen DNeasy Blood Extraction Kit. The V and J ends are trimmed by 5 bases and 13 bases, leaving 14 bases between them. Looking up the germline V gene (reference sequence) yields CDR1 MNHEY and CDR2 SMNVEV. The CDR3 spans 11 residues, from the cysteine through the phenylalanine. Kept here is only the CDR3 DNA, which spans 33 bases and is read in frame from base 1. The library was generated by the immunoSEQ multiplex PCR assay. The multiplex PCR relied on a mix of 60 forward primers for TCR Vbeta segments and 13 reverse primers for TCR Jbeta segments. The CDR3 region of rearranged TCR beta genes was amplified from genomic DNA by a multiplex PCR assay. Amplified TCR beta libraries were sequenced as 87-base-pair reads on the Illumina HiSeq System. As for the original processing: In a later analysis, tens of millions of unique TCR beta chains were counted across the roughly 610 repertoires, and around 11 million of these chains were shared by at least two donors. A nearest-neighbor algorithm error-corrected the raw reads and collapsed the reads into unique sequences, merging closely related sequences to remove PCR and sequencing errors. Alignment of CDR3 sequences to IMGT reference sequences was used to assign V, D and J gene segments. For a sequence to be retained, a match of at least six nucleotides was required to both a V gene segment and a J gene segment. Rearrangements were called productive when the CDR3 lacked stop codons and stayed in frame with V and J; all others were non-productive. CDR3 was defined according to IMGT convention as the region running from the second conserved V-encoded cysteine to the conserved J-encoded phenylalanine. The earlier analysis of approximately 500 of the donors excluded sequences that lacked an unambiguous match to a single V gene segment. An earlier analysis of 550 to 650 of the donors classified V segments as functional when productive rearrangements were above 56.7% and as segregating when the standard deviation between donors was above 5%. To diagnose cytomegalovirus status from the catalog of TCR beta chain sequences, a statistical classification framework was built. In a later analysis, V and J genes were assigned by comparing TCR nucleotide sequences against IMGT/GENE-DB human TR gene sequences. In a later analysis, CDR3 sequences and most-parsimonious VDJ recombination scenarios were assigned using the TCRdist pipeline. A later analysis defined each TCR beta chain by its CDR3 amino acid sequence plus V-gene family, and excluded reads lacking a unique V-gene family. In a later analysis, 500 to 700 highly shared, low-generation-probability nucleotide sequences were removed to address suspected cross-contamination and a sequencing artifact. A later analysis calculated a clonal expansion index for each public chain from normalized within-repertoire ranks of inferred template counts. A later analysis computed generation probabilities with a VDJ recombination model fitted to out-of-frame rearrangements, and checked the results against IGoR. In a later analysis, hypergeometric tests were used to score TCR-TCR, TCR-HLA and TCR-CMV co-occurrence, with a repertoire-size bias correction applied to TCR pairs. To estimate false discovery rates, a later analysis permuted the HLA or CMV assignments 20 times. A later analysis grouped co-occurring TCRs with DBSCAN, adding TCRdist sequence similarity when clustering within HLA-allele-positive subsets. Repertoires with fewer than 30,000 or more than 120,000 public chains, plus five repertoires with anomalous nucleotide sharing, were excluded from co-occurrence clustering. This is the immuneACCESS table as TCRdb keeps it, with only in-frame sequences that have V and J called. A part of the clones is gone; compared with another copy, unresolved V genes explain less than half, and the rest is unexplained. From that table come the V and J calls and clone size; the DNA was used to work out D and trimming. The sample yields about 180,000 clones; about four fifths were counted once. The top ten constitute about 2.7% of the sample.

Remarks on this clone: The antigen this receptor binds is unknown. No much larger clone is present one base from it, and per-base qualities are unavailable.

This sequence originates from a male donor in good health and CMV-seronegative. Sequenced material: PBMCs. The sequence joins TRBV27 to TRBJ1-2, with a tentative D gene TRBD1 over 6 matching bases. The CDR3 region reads CASSASGESTF. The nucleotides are TGTGCCAGCAGTGCCTCAGGGGAAAGCACCTTC.